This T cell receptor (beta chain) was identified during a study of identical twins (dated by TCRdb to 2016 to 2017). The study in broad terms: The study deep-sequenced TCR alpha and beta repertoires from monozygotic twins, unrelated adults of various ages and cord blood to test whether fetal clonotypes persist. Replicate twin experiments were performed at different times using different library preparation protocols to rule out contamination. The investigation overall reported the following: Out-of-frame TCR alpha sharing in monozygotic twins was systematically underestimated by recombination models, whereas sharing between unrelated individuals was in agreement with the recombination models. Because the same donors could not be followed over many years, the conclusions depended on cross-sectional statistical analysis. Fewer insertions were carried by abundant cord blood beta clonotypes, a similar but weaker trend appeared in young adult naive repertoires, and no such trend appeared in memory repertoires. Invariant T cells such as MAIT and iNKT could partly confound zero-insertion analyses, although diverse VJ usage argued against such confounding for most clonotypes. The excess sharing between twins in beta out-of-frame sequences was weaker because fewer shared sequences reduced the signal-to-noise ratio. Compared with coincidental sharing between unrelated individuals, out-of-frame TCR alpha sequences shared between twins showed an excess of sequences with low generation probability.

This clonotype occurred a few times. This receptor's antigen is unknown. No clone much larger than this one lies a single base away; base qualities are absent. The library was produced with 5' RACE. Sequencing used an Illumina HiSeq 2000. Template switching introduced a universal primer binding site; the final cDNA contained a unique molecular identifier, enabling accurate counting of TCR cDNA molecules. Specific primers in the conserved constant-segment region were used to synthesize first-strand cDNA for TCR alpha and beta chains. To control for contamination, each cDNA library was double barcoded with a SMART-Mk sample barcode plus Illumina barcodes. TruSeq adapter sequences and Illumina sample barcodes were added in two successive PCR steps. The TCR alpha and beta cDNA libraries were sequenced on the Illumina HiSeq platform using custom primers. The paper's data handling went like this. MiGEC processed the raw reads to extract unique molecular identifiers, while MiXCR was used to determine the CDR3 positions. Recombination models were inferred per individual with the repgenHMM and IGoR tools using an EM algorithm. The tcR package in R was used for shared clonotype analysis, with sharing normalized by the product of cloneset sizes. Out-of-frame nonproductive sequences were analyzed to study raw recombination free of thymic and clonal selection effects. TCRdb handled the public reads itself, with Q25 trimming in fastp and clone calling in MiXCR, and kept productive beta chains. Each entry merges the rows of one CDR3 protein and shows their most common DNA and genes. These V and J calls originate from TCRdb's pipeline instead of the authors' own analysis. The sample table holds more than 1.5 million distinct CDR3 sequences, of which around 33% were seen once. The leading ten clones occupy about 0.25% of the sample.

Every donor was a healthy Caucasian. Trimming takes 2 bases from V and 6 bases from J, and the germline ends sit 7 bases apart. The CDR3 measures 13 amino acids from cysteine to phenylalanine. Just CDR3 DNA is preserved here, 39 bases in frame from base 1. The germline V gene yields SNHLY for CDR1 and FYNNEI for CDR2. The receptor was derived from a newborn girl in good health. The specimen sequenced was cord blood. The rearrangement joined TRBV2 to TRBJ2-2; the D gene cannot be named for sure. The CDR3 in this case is CASSEQNPGELFF. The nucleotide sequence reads TGTGCCAGCAGTGAACAAAATCCCGGGGAGCTGTTTTTT.